Each of the 9 T cell receptor beta chains below was sequenced from the same sample in a study of blood T cell repertoires in COVID-19 (dated by TCRdb to the early 2020s). Preparation of the library involved the immunoSEQ multiplex PCR assay. In TCRdb, the immuneACCESS table is reduced to in-frame sequences with V and J assigned. These tables do not hold every clone; where another copy was compared, an unresolved V gene accounts for under half, and the others remain unexplained. In all, the sample holds around 38,000 clones, and about 85% of those were seen once. 4% to 5.5% of the sample goes to the ten largest clones. Material for sequencing was peripheral blood. These receptors came from a man between 60 and 75 years old with COVID-19, enrolled during active disease.

The chain combines TRBV11-2 with TRBJ2-1, with 9 bases that match TRBD2. Germline V gene sequence: CDR1 SGHAT, CDR2 FQNNGV. V gave up 1 base and J gave up 2 bases; unmatched junction bases: 6. The CDR3 contains 17 residues. The DNA for the CDR3 is TGTGCCAGCAGCTTAGGGTGGCTAGCGGGACCCTACAATGAGCAGTTCTTC. Translating it yields CASSLGWLAGPYNEQFF. Filled out from reference TRBV11-2 and TRBJ2-1, the complete variable domain reads EAGVAQSPRYKIIEKRQSVAFWCNPISGHATLYWYQQILGQGPKLLIQFQNNGVVDDSQLPKDRFSAERLKGVDSTLKIQPAKLEDSAVYLCASSLGWLAGPYNEQFFGPGTRLTVL.

The chain links TRBV5-1 to TRBJ1-5, with D uncertain. Germline V gives CDR1 SGHRS, CDR2 YFSETQ. The CDR3 consists of 15 residues. Trimming removed 2 bases at V and 2 bases at J, with 11 bases between. CDR3 loop: CASSFSGLGNQPQHF. CDR3 nucleotides: TGCGCCAGCAGCTTTTCGGGGTTAGGCAATCAGCCCCAGCATTTT. Variable domain in full (rest from reference TRBV5-1 and TRBJ1-5): KAGVTQTPRYLIKTRGQQVTLSCSPISGHRSVSWYQQTPGQGLQFLFEYFSETQRNKGNFPGRFSGRQFSNSRSEMNVSTLELGDSALYLCASSFSGLGNQPQHFGDGTRLSIL.

The J gene is TRBJ2-5, the V gene TRBV5-6; no clear D. The V and J ends lost 3 bases and 8 bases respectively, with 14 bases between them. The CDR3 runs 13 residues. Germline-derived CDR1 and CDR2 are SGHDT and YYEEEE. CDR3 sequence (DNA): TGTGCCAGCAGCTCCCGTGGAGCCTTAACCCAGTACTTC. It translates to CASSSRGALTQYF.

The CDR3 is CASKVSGGAGANVLTF. DNA for the CDR3: TGTGCCAGCAAGGTGTCAGGGGGCGCTGGGGCCAACGTCCTGACTTTC. The rearrangement links TRBV14 to TRBJ2-6; the match to TRBD1 covers 8 bases. J gave up 2 bases and V 7 bases, and 7 bases lay outside the gene matches. There are 16 residues in the CDR3. Germline assignment: CDR1 SGHDN and CDR2 FVKESK.

The chain employs TRBV4-2 and TRBJ1-1; 9 bases are a match to TRBD1. Germline V gives CDR1 LGHNA, CDR2 YNFKEQ. V shed 1 base, J shed 8 bases, and the junction held 2 bases outside the gene matches. There are 13 residues in the CDR3. The CDR3 region is CASSQGQGEEAFF. The CDR3 DNA reads as TGTGCCAGCAGCCAAGGACAGGGGGAAGAAGCTTTCTTT.

The rearrangement links TRBV12-3 or TRBV12-4 to TRBJ1-5; D is unclear. The length of the CDR3 is 13 residues. Trimming removed 7 bases from V and 1 base from J, with 8 bases in between. CDR3 region: CASTLRSNQPQHF. The CDR3 nucleotides read TGTGCCAGCACCCTAAGAAGCAATCAGCCCCAGCATTTT.

The chain couples TRBV7-9 to TRBJ1-2, with 7 bases identical to TRBD1. J lost 6 bases, V lost 5 bases, and 9 bases had no gene match. The length of the CDR3 is 14 residues. Looked up from germline, CDR1 is SEHNR and CDR2 is FQNEAQ (reference sequence). CDR3 in amino acids: CASSISSGTDGYTF. The DNA for the CDR3 is TGTGCCAGCAGCATCTCTTCCGGGACAGATGGCTACACCTTC.

The chain is built from TRBV27 and TRBJ2-3; 8 bases line up with TRBD2. There are 14 residues in the CDR3. J lost 2 bases, V lost 7 bases, and 5 bases had no gene match. Germline V gene lookup returns CDR1 MNHEY and CDR2 SMNVEV (reference sequence). The CDR3 protein is CASKILADTDTQYF. The CDR3 bases are TGTGCCAGCAAAATACTAGCGGACACAGATACGCAGTATTTT.

The chain carries TRBV6-6 and TRBJ2-2; no clear D. Germline V CDR1 and CDR2: MNHNY, SVGAGI (reference sequence). The V end was cut by 0 bases, the J end by 3 bases, with 11 bases between. The length of the CDR3 is 16 residues. CDR3 DNA: TGTGCCAGCAGTTACTCGAACAGTAAACACACCGGGGAGCTGTTTTTT. Its translation is CASSYSNSKHTGELFF.